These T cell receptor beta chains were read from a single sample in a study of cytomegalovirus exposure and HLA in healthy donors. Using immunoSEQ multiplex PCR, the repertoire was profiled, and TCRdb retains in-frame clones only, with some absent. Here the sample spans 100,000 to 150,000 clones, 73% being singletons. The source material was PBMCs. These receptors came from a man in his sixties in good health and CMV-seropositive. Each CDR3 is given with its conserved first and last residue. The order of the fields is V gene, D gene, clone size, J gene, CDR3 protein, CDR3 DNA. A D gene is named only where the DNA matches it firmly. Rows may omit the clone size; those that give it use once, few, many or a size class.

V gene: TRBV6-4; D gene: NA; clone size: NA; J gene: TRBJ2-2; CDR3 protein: CASSDIPRRSAGELFF; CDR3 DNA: TGTGCCAGCAGTGACATCCCCCGGAGGTCCGCCGGGGAGCTGTTTTTT
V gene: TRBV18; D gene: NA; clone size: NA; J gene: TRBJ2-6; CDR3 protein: CASSLDSSGANVLTF; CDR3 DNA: TGTGCCAGCTCACTCGACAGCTCTGGGGCCAACGTCCTGACTTTC
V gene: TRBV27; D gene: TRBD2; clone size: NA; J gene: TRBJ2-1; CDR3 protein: CASRGPSGGNEQFF; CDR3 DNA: TGTGCCAGCAGGGGGCCTAGCGGGGGCAATGAGCAGTTCTTC
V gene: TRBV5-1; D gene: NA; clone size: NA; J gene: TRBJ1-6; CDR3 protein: CASSERTGSPLHF; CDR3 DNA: TGCGCCAGCAGCGAAAGGACGGGATCACCCCTCCACTTT
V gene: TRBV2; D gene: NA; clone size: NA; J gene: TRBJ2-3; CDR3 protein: CASSDPRGVSQYF; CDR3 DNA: TGTGCCAGCAGTGATCCTAGGGGTGTTTCGCAGTATTTT
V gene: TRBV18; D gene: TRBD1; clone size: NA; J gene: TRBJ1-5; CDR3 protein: CASSRTGGNQPQHF; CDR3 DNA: TGTGCCAGCTCAAGGACAGGGGGCAATCAGCCCCAGCATTTT
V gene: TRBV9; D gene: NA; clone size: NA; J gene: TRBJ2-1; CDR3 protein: CASSVDGGSSYNEQFF; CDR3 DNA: TGTGCCAGCAGCGTAGACGGTGGGAGCTCCTACAATGAGCAGTTCTTC
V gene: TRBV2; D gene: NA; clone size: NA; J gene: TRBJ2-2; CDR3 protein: CASSEAPYSGELFF; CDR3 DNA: TGTGCCAGCAGTGAAGCTCCTTATTCCGGGGAGCTGTTTTTT
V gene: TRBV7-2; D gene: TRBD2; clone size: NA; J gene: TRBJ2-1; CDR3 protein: CASSSLRGGHEQFF; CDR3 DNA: TGTGCCAGCAGCTCCTTGCGGGGGGGCCATGAGCAGTTCTTC
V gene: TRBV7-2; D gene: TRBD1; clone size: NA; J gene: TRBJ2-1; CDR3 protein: CASSLGQGNEQFF; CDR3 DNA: TGTGCCAGCAGCTTAGGACAGGGAAATGAGCAGTTCTTC
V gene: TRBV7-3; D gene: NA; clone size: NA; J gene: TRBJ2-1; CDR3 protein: CASSLGAGYENEQFF; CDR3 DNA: TGTGCCAGCAGCTTAGGGGCAGGGTACGAAAATGAGCAGTTCTTC
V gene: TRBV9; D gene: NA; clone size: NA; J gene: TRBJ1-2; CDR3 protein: CASSAGHRTAYGYTF; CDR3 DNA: TGTGCCAGCAGCGCAGGACATCGCACAGCGTATGGCTACACCTTC
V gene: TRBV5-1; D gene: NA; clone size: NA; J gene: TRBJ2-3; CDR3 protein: CASSPGTSTDTQYF; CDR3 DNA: TGCGCCAGCAGCCCCGGGACTAGCACAGATACGCAGTATTTT
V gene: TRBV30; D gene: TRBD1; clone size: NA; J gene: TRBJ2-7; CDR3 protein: CATRGLHEQYF; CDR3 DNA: TGTGCCACGAGGGGGCTCCACGAGCAGTACTTC
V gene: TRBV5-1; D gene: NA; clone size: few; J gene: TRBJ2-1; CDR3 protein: CASSSTLNINNEQFF; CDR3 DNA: TGCGCCAGCAGCTCGACACTCAACATAAACAATGAGCAGTTCTTC
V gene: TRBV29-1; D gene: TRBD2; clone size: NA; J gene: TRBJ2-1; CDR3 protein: CSVEEFSGGAGEQFF; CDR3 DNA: TGCAGCGTTGAAGAATTTAGCGGGGGGGCCGGTGAGCAGTTCTTC
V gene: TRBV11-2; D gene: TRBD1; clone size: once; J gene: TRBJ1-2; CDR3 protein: CASSLYRGRTQLDGYTF; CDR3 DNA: TGTGCCAGCAGCTTATACAGGGGGCGGACTCAGCTTGATGGCTACACCTTC